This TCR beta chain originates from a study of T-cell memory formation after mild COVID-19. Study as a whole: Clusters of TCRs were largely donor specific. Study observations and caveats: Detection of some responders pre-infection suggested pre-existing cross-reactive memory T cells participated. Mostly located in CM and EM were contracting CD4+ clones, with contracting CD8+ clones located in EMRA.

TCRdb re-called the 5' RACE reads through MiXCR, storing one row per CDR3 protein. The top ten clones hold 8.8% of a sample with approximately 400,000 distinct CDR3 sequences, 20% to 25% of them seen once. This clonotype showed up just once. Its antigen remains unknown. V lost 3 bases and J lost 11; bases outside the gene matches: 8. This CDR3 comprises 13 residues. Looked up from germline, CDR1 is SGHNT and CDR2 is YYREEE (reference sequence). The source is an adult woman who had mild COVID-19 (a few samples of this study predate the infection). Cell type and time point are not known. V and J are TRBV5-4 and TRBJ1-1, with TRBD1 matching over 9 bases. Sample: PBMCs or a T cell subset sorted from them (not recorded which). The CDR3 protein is CASSSGQGIRAFF. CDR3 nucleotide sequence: TGTGCCAGCAGCTCTGGACAGGGGATTCGGGCTTTCTTT.